Included here is one T cell receptor (beta chain) sequence, with context. Its cognate antigen has yet to be identified. Base qualities are not at hand, and no much larger clone is one base apart. The entire amount of isolated RNA was reverse transcribed using the High Capacity cDNA Reverse Transcription Kit, so the sequenced TCRB transcripts were expressed ones. Deep immunoSEQ sequencing was performed on naive, central memory and regulatory T cell samples, with an average of roughly 3.5 million total reads per sample. After sorted cells were lysed in RLT buffer, RNA was extracted with DNase-treated RNeasy Micro or Mini kits, with the choice depending on cell number. To prevent cross-contamination, each cell subset was processed individually, whereas patient and healthy donor samples were processed jointly. TCRB sequences were amplified from cDNA with the immunoSEQ multiplex PCR, producing 87-bp fragments spanning the CDR3 region. Sequencing of the amplicons was done on the Illumina HiSeq platform. Per the original workflow: PCR bias was corrected computationally using synthetic template baselines, and reads within Hamming distance 2 were collapsed, with unmergeable singletons discarded. Reads were aligned against IMGT so that V, D and J genes, CDR3 length and insertions or deletions at six rearrangement sites could be assigned. Within each subset, clonotype counts were normalized to sorted cell number, and only after that were true diversity and Gini coefficients computed with the tcR R package. Repertoire sharing was quantified using the overlap coefficient calculated on TCRB nucleotide sequences. Out-of-frame TCRB sequences from naive cells were analyzed as a proxy for the pre-selection repertoire. Imported from immuneACCESS, the table was reduced by TCRdb to in-frame sequences with V and J called. These copies leave out some clones; in studies compared against another copy, an unresolved V gene accounts for under half, and the cause of the remainder is not known. That table gives V, J and clone size, and the DNA gave D and trimming. The sample includes about 250,000 clones, with under 13% observed a single time. The top ten clones comprise more than 0.015% of the sample.

This record comes from a study of beta chain features in type 1 diabetes (dated by TCRdb to about 2018). Context from the whole study: Mean age, gender distribution, total cell number and subset yield did not differ between patients and healthy donors. A total of some 100,000,000 sorted cells were examined across all samples, and a strong correlation was observed between cell number per subset and RNA yield. Whereas all 30 or so donors provided naive and central memory subsets, regulatory and stem cell-like memory subsets were isolated from just 8 patients and roughly 8 healthy donors. In the study, TCRB repertoires of sorted circulating CD4+ T cell subsets from recently diagnosed type 1 diabetes patients were compared with those of matched healthy donors. What the authors observed across the whole study: In all four CD4+ subsets, TCRB CDR3 length was moderately but significantly shorter in type 1 diabetes patients. Sequencing cDNA rather than genomic DNA could over-represent highly expressing activated cells, although activation and CD3 levels did not differ between groups. HLA sub-analyses involved small numbers of individuals, so any influence of HLA type on TCRB rearrangement remained unresolved. Naive, central memory and regulatory TCRB repertoires appeared to be more similar among patients than among healthy donors. Shorter templates might have been favored by PCR, but patient and control samples were amplified and corrected together, so both groups would have been affected equally by any skew. Fewer insertions and more nucleotide deletions at VDJ recombination sites were observed in patients with type 1 diabetes, implying thymic rearrangement abnormalities.

The CDR3 measures 15 amino acids from cysteine to phenylalanine. Only the CDR3 portion is preserved as DNA: 45 bases, with reading frame beginning at the first base. V was cut back by 1 base and J by 3 bases, leaving a gap of 7 bases between them. CDR1 and CDR2, looked up from the germline V gene, are LGHNT and FRNRAP. Each donor gave one peripheral blood draw, averaging approximately 120 mL, which was collected into heparinised tubes. Naive, central memory, regulatory and stem cell-like memory CD4+ T cells were sorted on a BD FACSAria II using a panel including CD45RO, CCR7, CD25, CD127, CD95 and CD27. Purity was above 95% for every sorted population. PBMCs were isolated right away by Lymphoprep density gradient centrifugation and were stained directly, without culture. So that batch effects would be minimized, each experiment stained and sorted samples in pairs, pairing one healthy donor with one patient.

The rearrangement joined TRBV12-5 to TRBJ1-6, with the D gene call left open. Sample: naive CD4+ T cells from blood. What this sample's cell subset or site label stands for: true naive CD4+ T cells. This receptor was taken from a man aged 25-40 years with type 1 diabetes. The CDR3 amino acid sequence is: CASGLDSLYNSPLHF. At the DNA level, the sequence is TGTGCTAGTGGTTTGGACAGTCTCTATAATTCACCCCTCCACTTT.